Given below is one TCR beta chain in context. The data were taken from a study of blood T cell repertoires in COVID-19. This CDR3 has 13 amino acids. Germline CDR1 SEHNR, CDR2 FQNEAQ (reference sequence). Trimming cost V 3 bases and J 1 base, with 5 bases left between them. Profiling relied on immunoSEQ multiplex PCR, and the TCRdb table lists in-frame clones only, not all of them. This sample has around 150,000 clones; approximately 80% occur once, and the top ten carry around 6%. J is TRBJ2-3 and V is TRBV7-9; unclear D gene. This clonotype was obtained from a man aged 35 to 55 who had recovered from COVID-19. Material: PBMCs or T cells enriched from blood (not recorded which). This CDR3 reads CASSFPGTDTQYF. The CDR3 nucleotides are TGTGCCAGCAGCTTCCCTGGCACAGATACGCAGTATTTT.